This record covers a single TCR beta chain. Its antigen has not been determined. The input lacks base qualities; no much larger clone sits a single base away. This record comes from a study of shared clonotypes between healthy human individuals (dated by TCRdb to 2019 to 2021). Turning to the overall study: A few men and a couple of women, aged 18 to 49 years, made up the cohort. Per donor, leukapheresis produced somewhere between about 0.94 and 9 billion PBMCs. For each donor, CD4 naive and CD4 memory were each run on three plates, CD8 naive on two plates, and CD8 memory on one plate. The study deeply sequenced blood TCR repertoires of five healthy adults to estimate repertoire size and the extent of clonotype sharing between individuals. Libraries were prepared and TCR repertoires were sequenced by different laboratories using diverse techniques, in order to increase sequencing depth and limit assay-specific biases.

Using the deep immunoSEQ assay, TCR CDR3 regions were amplified from genomic DNA by multiplex PCR. Extracted genomic DNA from each cell subset was spread evenly across all wells of several immunoSEQ 96-well plates, with each plate serving as a replicate. Each replicate PCR for sorted subsets received around 200 ng genomic DNA, equal to around 32,000 T cell genomes. Purified libraries were measured with a Qubit 3.0 fluorometer, size-checked on a Bioanalyzer 2100, and measured again with the KAPA Library Quantification kit. Each immunoSEQ 96-well plate was sequenced on its own single-read 150-cycle Illumina NextSeq 550 flow cell. On the study's bioinformatics: Because the immunoSEQ output held only junctional sequences and lacked quality scores, the filtering could not match the filtering applied to full-length reads. To assign V/J genes and CDR3, sequences were annotated against IMGT germline references using PyIR, a Python wrapper for IgBLAST v1.9. Reads were removed for weak V/J assignments (E-value above 1e-6), missing CDR3, stop codons, out-of-frame junctions, or ambiguous translated residues. V3J clonotypes were defined by identical inferred V gene, J gene, and CDR3 amino acid sequence. Percentage overlap between repertoires was computed as shared unique clonotypes divided by the size of the smaller repertoire. Three approaches were used to assess repertoire richness: RTK rarefaction, the Chao1 estimator, and Recon v2.1 estimates of unobserved clonotypes. Generation probabilities were computed with OLGA for all TCRbeta clonotypes obtained by the gDNA method from a few donors. Not all clones reach the TCRdb copy of this immuneACCESS table, which keeps in-frame sequences only. Checked studies attribute under half of the gap to unresolved V genes and leave the rest unexplained. The V and J calls and clone size come from that table; D and trimming were worked out from the DNA. Present in this sample are around 2.1 million clones, just over 90% of which were seen just once. The leading ten clones occupy more than 1.5% of the sample.

From a lookup of the germline V gene (reference sequence), CDR1 and CDR2 are SEHNR and FQNEAQ. V is pruned by 6 bases and J by 1 base, leaving 8 bases of the junction without a gene match. The CDR3 numbers 15 residues from cysteine through phenylalanine. The only DNA kept is the CDR3, 45 bases in frame from the first base. CD8 naive samples were CD45RO-negative cells positively selected for CCR7, giving a CD45RA+CCR7+ population that excluded TemRA cells. Healthy HIV-negative adults with no recently reported acute infections or vaccinations were included as donors. All donors were Caucasian adults living in Nashville, Tennessee, USA. After blood collection by leukapheresis, PBMCs were isolated using Ficoll-Histopaque density gradient centrifugation and then cryopreserved in the vapor phase of liquid nitrogen. Analytical flow cytometry was used to check the purity and quantity of each magnetically sorted T cell population. Genomic DNA was isolated from each sorted fraction and quantified by UV absorbance on a Nanodrop 2000c.

Overall study outcomes, separate from this receptor: Incomplete sequencing was indicated by rarefaction of sorted-subset datasets, despite the large sequencing depth. The genetic and exposure-history diversity represented was limited by the small number of donors. Pairwise subsampling indicated that sequencing depth was expected to affect the degree of clonotype sharing among donors. Naive subsets generally had larger estimated clonotype richness than memory subsets. Higher generation probabilities were observed for clonotypes shared by all four sorted-subset donors than for non-shared clonotypes. Sampling was restricted to blood, and TCR repertoires in tissue are likely to differ from TCR repertoires in blood. When a handful of donors were compared, the shared fraction of clonotypes was 5% to 6.5% for naive CD4, around 3.5% for naive CD8, about 2.5% for memory CD4, and around 0.37% for memory CD8.

Sequencing was performed on naive CD8+ T cells from PBMCs. This sample's cell subset or site label indicates: CD45RA+CCR7+. The chain is encoded by TRBV7-9 joined to TRBJ1-1; 7 middle bases align to TRBD1. This TCR came from a man aged 18 to 29 in good health. Some clones in this sample may be carry-over from other donors' samples. The sequenced DNA: TGTGCCAGCAGACGACGACAGGGCTCGAACACTGAAGCTTTCTTT. Its protein product is CASRRRQGSNTEAFF.